Described below is a single T cell receptor beta chain sequence and its context. The sample belongs to a study of cytomegalovirus exposure and HLA in healthy donors. 13 Jbeta primers and 60 Vbeta primers were used for the PCR. Here immunoSEQ multiplex PCR was the method, and the copy in TCRdb shows in-frame clones only, minus some. Its table lists tens of thousands of clones. The CDR3 has 15 residues. V was shortened by 2 bases and J by 2 bases, with 13 bases between the two germline ends. In germline, CDR1 is SGHRS, CDR2 YFSETQ. Sequenced material: PBMCs. The chain recombines TRBV5-1 with TRBJ2-5, with D possibly matching TRBD2 (6 bases). This TCR was sampled from a young woman in good health and CMV-seronegative. This CDR3 is CASSLGTSQQETQYF. DNA of the CDR3: TGCGCCAGCAGCTTAGGGACTTCTCAACAAGAGACCCAGTACTTC.